The source of this T cell receptor (beta chain) is a study of graft-versus-host responses after intestinal transplantation. As for the study in general: All recipients were given anti-thymocyte globulin induction, and tacrolimus and steroids were then administered for around three years.

The protocol was immunoSEQ multiplex PCR, while the TCRdb copy is restricted to in-frame clones and leaves out a portion. The repertoire holds about 92,000 clones, with just over 90% as singletons. The ends were cut back, 5 bases at V and 0 bases at J, with 16 bases in the middle. The CDR3 is 17 amino acids. In germline, CDR1 is SEHNR, CDR2 FQNEAQ (reference sequence). Comments on this clone: Its antigen is currently unknown.

The sequence was collected from a human donor who received an intestinal transplant. This chain links TRBV7-9 with TRBJ1-4, with D perhaps TRBD1 (5 bases). The sequencing here drew on unstimulated CD8+ T cells sorted from spleen or lymph node cells, taken before intestinal transplant. This chain's CDR3 is CASSDRDGPTTNEKLFF. The CDR3 coding sequence is TGTGCCAGCAGCGATAGGGACGGACCAACAACTAATGAAAAACTGTTTTTT.